Below, 7 T cell receptor beta chains from the same sample are listed, as sequenced in a study of T cell responses to AZD1222 COVID-19 vaccine. Sequencing used immunoSEQ multiplex PCR; TCRdb keeps in-frame clones, though not all of them. Of around 140,000 clones in the sample, 92% were seen once. The specimen comprised peripheral blood, sampled 28 days after the second AZD1222 dose. Source of these receptors: an adult who received the AZD1222 COVID-19 vaccine.

V is TRBV18 and J is TRBJ2-7; 7 positions agree with TRBD1. J lost 0 bases, V lost 6 bases, and 8 bases had no gene match. Germline assignment: CDR1 KGHSH and CDR2 LQKENI. The CDR3 consists of 15 residues. The CDR3 loop reads CASSLTGAASYEQYF. The CDR3 DNA reads TGTGCCAGCTCGCTAACAGGGGCTGCCTCCTACGAGCAGTACTTC. The variable domain in full, with the rest retrieved from reference TRBV18 and TRBJ2-7, is NAGVMQNPRHLVRRRGQEARLRCSPMKGHSHVYWYRQLPEEGLKFMVYLQKENIIDESGMPKERFSAEFPKEGPSILRIQQVVRGDSAAYFCASSLTGAASYEQYFGPGTRLTVT.

The CDR3 DNA sequence: TGTGCCAGCAGCTCTGGCGGGGGTCAGCCCCAGCATTTT. Translating gives CASSSGGGQPQHF. The J gene is TRBJ1-5, the V gene TRBV5-5; the D gene is possibly TRBD1 (5 bases). With 3 bases removed from V and 6 bases from J, the gap between germline ends came to 10 bases. The CDR3 has 13 residues. Germline CDR1 SGHKS, CDR2 YYEKEE (reference sequence).

In this sample, this clone turned up once. This CDR3 reads CASIRDREKCTF. The CDR3 DNA reads as TGTGCCAGCATCCGGGACAGGGAAAAGTGCACCTTC. The chain couples TRBV2 to TRBJ1-2, with TRBD1 matching 9 bases. The trim removed 7 bases at V and 13 bases at J, leaving 10 bases unmatched. The germline V gene has CDR1 SNHLY and CDR2 FYNNEI. This CDR3 has 12 amino acids.

The chain is built from TRBV9 and TRBJ1-3, with unresolved D. Germline V gene data show CDR1 as SGDLS and CDR2 as YYNGEE. The CDR3 loop spans 16 amino acids. Trimming cost V 0 bases and J 0 bases, with 10 bases left between them. The CDR3 nucleotides read TGTGCCAGCAGCGTAGGGACCGTACTCTCTGGAAACACCATATATTTT. The encoded protein is CASSVGTVLSGNTIYF.

This chain uses TRBV5-5 with TRBJ1-2; 9 positions agree with TRBD1. Germline values: CDR1 SGHKS, CDR2 YYEKEE (reference sequence). After removal of 1 base from V and 0 bases from J, the junction contained 10 bases not matched to a gene. CDR3 length equals 18 residues. The CDR3 loop is CASSLSPGTGTTNYGYTF. DNA for the CDR3: TGTGCCAGCAGCTTGAGTCCAGGGACAGGGACAACTAACTATGGCTACACCTTC.

This clone was recorded a few times. CDR3 region: CASKLITGLGGYTF. In nucleotides, the CDR3 is TGTGCCAGCAAATTAATCACAGGGTTAGGGGGCTACACCTTC. V gene TRBV2 combines with J gene TRBJ1-2; D is possibly TRBD1 (6 bases). This CDR3 has 14 residues. CDR1 is SNHLY, CDR2 FYNNEI, per germline. Trimming shortened V by 7 bases and J by 8 bases, and 20 bases separated the two germline ends.

This clone was seen only a few times. The chain joins TRBV7-2 to TRBJ1-5; D ambiguous. The CDR3 contains 13 residues. CDR1 SGHTA and CDR2 FQGNSA come from the germline V gene. V was cut by 3 bases and J by 0 bases, with 3 bases left in between. CDR3 residues: CASSFVSNQPQHF. In DNA, the CDR3 is TGTGCCAGCAGCTTCGTTAGCAATCAGCCCCAGCATTTT. Drawing the rest from reference TRBV7-2 and TRBJ1-5, the complete variable domain is GAGVSQSPSNKVTEKGKDVELRCDPISGHTALYWYRQSLGQGLEFLIYFQGNSAPDKSGLPSDRFSAERTGGSVSTLTIQRTQQEDSAVYLCASSFVSNQPQHFGDGTRLSIL.